These 30 T cell receptor beta chains came from one sample sequenced in a study of T cell clonality in common variable immunodeficiency. Libraries were prepared by immunoSEQ multiplex PCR; TCRdb keeps only in-frame clonotypes and omits some of them. Observed in the sample are about 42,000 clones, none of them singletons. The sequenced sample consisted of peripheral blood mononuclear cells. These receptors all come from a person aged 18 to 75 in good health.

This clone was counted many times. The read halts 3 residues ahead of the CDR3 end, with the missing end drawn from the germline J gene. The chain has TRBV5-4 and TRBJ2-7; 8 bases agree with TRBD2. The CDR3 totals 14 residues. The trim removed 4 bases at V and 1 base at J, leaving 4 bases unmatched. Germline V gene sequence: CDR1 SGHNT, CDR2 YYREEE (reference sequence). The CDR3 DNA, read in part, is TGTGCCAGCAGCCCGGGACTAGGATCCTACGAG. Protein: CASSPGLGSYE. The entire CDR3 reads CASSPGLGSYEQYF.

This clone was counted many times. The CDR3 sequence is CSATLAGSTDTQYF. CDR3 bases read: TGCAGTGCTACTCTAGCGGGGTCCACAGATACG. The V call is TRBV20-1, the J call TRBJ2-3, with TRBD2 matching over 9 bases. The read terminates 3 residues before the CDR3 end, so the remaining end is supplied by the germline J gene. CDR1 and CDR2 (germline): DFQATT, SNEGSKA (reference sequence). Losses at the gene ends were 4 bases for V and 2 bases for J; bases not matched to a gene: 4. This CDR3 contains 14 residues.

This clone was seen many times. Coverage ceases 3 residues before the CDR3 finishes, and the germline J gene fills in the end. This rearrangement joins TRBV19 to TRBJ2-1, with 11 positions matching TRBD2. The CDR3 consists of 17 residues. Germline CDR1 reads LNHDA; CDR2 reads SQIVND (reference sequence). V lost 4 bases and J lost 6; bases outside the gene matches: 11. Incomplete CDR3 DNA: TGTGCCAGTAGTAGGGACCCGACTAGCGGGACCAGCAATGAG. This gives the protein CASSRDPTSGTSNE. The full-length CDR3 reads as CASSRDPTSGTSNEQFF.

This clone was picked up many times. CDR3 DNA, as far as it was read: TGTGCCTGGAGTGGGGGGACTAGGATCCTCAATGAG. Its protein is CAWSGGTRILNE. From start to end, the CDR3 is CAWSGGTRILNEQFF. The rearrangement uses TRBV30 and TRBJ2-1, with 8 bases aligning to TRBD2. The CDR3 end lies 3 residues beyond the end of the read and is filled in from the germline J gene. The CDR3 is 15 amino acids. After removal of 1 base from V and 6 bases from J, the junction contained 8 bases not matched to a gene. Per the germline V gene, CDR1 is GTSNPN and CDR2 is SVGIG (reference sequence).

A remark on this clone: The CDR3 end falls 3 residues outside the read, so it is completed with the germline J gene. The rearrangement links TRBV7-2 to TRBJ2-1; a weak D match, TRBD1 (5 bases). This CDR3 region has 13 residues. V was trimmed by 5 bases and J by 9 bases, leaving 14 bases between them. Germline V lookup: CDR1 SGHTA, CDR2 FQGNSA. The sequenced part of the CDR3 DNA is TGTGCCAGCAGCCCCACGGCAAGGGGTGAG. It is translated as CASSPTARGE. The full CDR3 sequence reads CASSPTARGEQFF.

There are many counts of this clone. The read halts 3 residues ahead of the CDR3 end, with the missing end drawn from the germline J gene. J is TRBJ1-6 and V is TRBV5-1; D unclear. The length of the CDR3 is 17 residues. V was clipped by 2 bases and J by 1 base, with 13 bases between them. Germline CDR1 and CDR2: SGHRS and YFSETQ. CDR3 DNA, as far as it was read: TGCGCCAGCAGCTTCGAACCCAGAGATTCCTATAATTCACCC. Translating it yields CASSFEPRDSYNSP. The entire CDR3 protein is CASSFEPRDSYNSPLHF.

This clone was seen repeatedly, ten times or more. The read halts 3 residues ahead of the CDR3 end, with the missing end drawn from the germline J gene. The chain has TRBV19 and TRBJ1-4; the D is unclear. The CDR3 is made up of 12 amino acids. Germline V gives CDR1 LNHDA, CDR2 SQIVND (reference sequence). The germline V and J ends were trimmed by 5 bases and 10 bases, with 11 bases remaining between them. This CDR3 is CASSPLEGKLFF. CDR3 bases read: TGTGCCAGTAGTCCACTGGAGGGAAAA.

Many counts were recorded for this clone. The CDR3 extends 3 residues past the end of the read, so its final part is completed from the germline J gene. The chain couples TRBV20-1 to TRBJ2-3; tentatively, D is TRBD2 (5 bases). The length of the CDR3 is 12 residues. Trimming took 6 bases from V and 4 from J, leaving 11 bases between them. Germline V gene lookup returns CDR1 DFQATT and CDR2 SNEGSKA (reference sequence). CDR3 DNA (partial): TGCAGTGCACACTACGGGGCAGATACG. Encoded protein: CSAHYGADT. The entire CDR3 sequence reads CSAHYGADTQYF.

This clone has a handful of counts. This could be a read error, since a much larger clone is one nucleotide away. With the read ending 3 residues before the CDR3 end, the germline J gene is used to fill in that end. Distinct nucleotide sequences in the sample also encode this CDR3. This chain joins TRBV6-1 and TRBJ1-3; D not certain. Germline assignment: CDR1 MNHNS and CDR2 SASEGT. This CDR3 contains 15 residues. The CDR3 sequence is CASSAGGYSGNTIYF. CDR3 DNA (partial): TGTGCCAGCAGTGCGGGTGGCTACTCTGGAAACACG.

This clone was detected ten times or more. The CDR3 extends 3 residues past the end of the read, so its final part is completed from the germline J gene. V usage is TRBV19 and J usage is TRBJ2-4, with TRBD2 matching 8 bases. CDR3 size: 15 residues. The V and J ends lost 4 bases and 3 bases, in that order; junction bases with no gene match: 5. Germline V gene sequence: CDR1 LNHDA, CDR2 SQIVND (reference sequence). CDR3: CASSRREVGKNIQYF. Incomplete CDR3 DNA: TGTGCCAGTAGTAGGCGGGAGGTCGGCAAAAACATT.

On this clone: The read is 3 residues too short to cover the CDR3 end, so that end is filled in from the germline J gene. The rearrangement uses TRBV2 and TRBJ1-5, with D possibly matching TRBD1 (5 bases). Germline loops: CDR1 SNHLY, CDR2 FYNNEI. This CDR3 is built from 13 residues. V was trimmed by 10 bases and J by 7 bases, leaving 17 bases between them. This chain's CDR3 is CATAGGNNQPQHF. Incomplete CDR3 DNA: TGTGCCACCGCGGGGGGAAACAACCAGCCC.

At least ten counts were recorded for this clone. With the read ending 3 residues before the CDR3 end, the germline J gene is used to fill in that end. This chain uses TRBV28 with TRBJ2-3; 10 nucleotides match TRBD1. CDR1 and CDR2 (germline): MDHEN, SYDVKM. J gave up 3 bases and V 10 bases, and 7 bases lay outside the gene matches. The CDR3 covers 14 residues. The CDR3 bases that were read are TGTGCCACGAGGGACAGGGGAGGAACAGATACG. Amino acids: CATRDRGGTDT. The full CDR3 protein is CATRDRGGTDTQYF.

In this sample, this clone turned up many times. Coverage ceases 3 residues before the CDR3 finishes, and the germline J gene fills in the end. The rearrangement links TRBV4-2 to TRBJ2-5, with D perhaps TRBD2 (5 bases). Trimming pared 0 bases from V and 4 bases from J, leaving 18 bases between. From germline, CDR1 is LGHNA and CDR2 YNFKEQ. The CDR3 is made up of 17 amino acids. CDR3 bases read: TGTGCCAGCAGCCAAGATCCCAGCACGCGACGGGGAGAGACC. Translation gives CASSQDPSTRRGET. The whole CDR3 protein reads CASSQDPSTRRGETQYF.

Comment on this clone: The CDR3 end is not reached by the read, which stops 3 residues before it; the germline J gene fills it in. The chain links TRBV7-2 to TRBJ2-1; 10 nucleotides agree with TRBD2. The CDR3 runs to 15 residues. The V gene's germline CDR1 is SGHTA and CDR2 FQGNSA. V was clipped by 5 bases and J by 8 bases; unmatched bases: 9. The sequenced CDR3 bases are TGTGCCAGCAGCCGGAGCGGGAGGGCCGAAGATGAG. Protein sequence: CASSRSGRAEDE. The full-length CDR3 reads as CASSRSGRAEDEQFF. The entire variable domain, with the rest obtained from reference TRBV7-2 and TRBJ2-1, is as follows: GAGVSQSPSNKVTEKGKDVELRCDPISGHTALYWYRQSLGQGLEFLIYFQGNSAPDKSGLPSDRFSAERTGGSVSTLTIQRTQQEDSAVYLCASSRSGRAEDEQFFGPGTRLTVL.

This clone was seen at least ten times. CDR3 bases read: TGCAGTGCCCCACTTCAAAATGAG. Its translation is CSAPLQNE. The whole CDR3 reads CSAPLQNEQFF. The genes are TRBV20-1 and TRBJ2-1; no reliable D call. The read ends 3 residues early relative to the CDR3; the germline J gene fills the gap. V lost 6 bases to trimming and J lost 7 bases, with 10 bases between them. Germline values: CDR1 DFQATT, CDR2 SNEGSKA (reference sequence). The CDR3 runs 11 residues.

To note about this clone: The read stops 3 residues short of the end of the CDR3; the missing end is completed from the germline J gene. The rearrangement uses TRBV19 and TRBJ1-2, with D uncertain. The CDR3 is 14 amino acids. The germline CDR1 and CDR2 sequences are LNHDA and SQIVND (reference sequence). The CDR3 is CASSPVAVTYDYTF. The sequenced CDR3 bases are TGTGCCAGTAGTCCGGTGGCGGTAACCTACGAC.

This clone was recorded at least ten times. The read stops 3 residues short of the end of the CDR3; the missing end is completed from the germline J gene. The chain employs TRBV7-9 and TRBJ2-1, with D possibly called TRBD1 or TRBD2 (7 bases each). The germline V and J ends were trimmed by 2 bases and 4 bases, with 12 bases remaining between them. CDR1 and CDR2 from the germline V gene are SEHNR and FQNEAQ (reference sequence). The CDR3 has 15 amino acids. This CDR3 is CASSLQGEGYNEQFF. The part of the CDR3 DNA that was read is TGTGCCAGCAGCTTACAGGGGGAGGGTTACAATGAG.

At least ten counts were recorded for this clone. Sequencing ends 3 residues short of the CDR3 end; the germline J gene provides the rest. The V gene is TRBV29-1, the J gene TRBJ2-1; 13 bases are shared with TRBD2. The junction had 3 bases not matched to a gene; V was cut back by 3 bases and J by 1 base. Germline CDR1 reads SQVTM; CDR2 reads ANQGSEA. The CDR3 covers 16 residues. Here the CDR3 reads CSVEGLAGRSYNEQFF. The sequenced CDR3 bases are TGCAGCGTTGAGGGACTAGCGGGAAGGTCCTACAATGAG.

This clone was recorded many times. The read is 3 residues too short to cover the CDR3 end, so that end is filled in from the germline J gene. The J gene is TRBJ1-6, the V gene TRBV7-9, with a tentative D call TRBD1 (5 bases). V was clipped by 5 bases and J by 8 bases, with 16 bases between them. CDR3 length: 15 residues. CDR1 and CDR2 from the germline V gene are SEHNR and FQNEAQ (reference sequence). CDR3 residues: CASSKWQGMDSPLHF. The CDR3 DNA, read in part, is TGTGCCAGCAGCAAGTGGCAGGGTATGGATTCACCC.

This clone showed up many times. The read ends 3 residues early relative to the CDR3; the germline J gene fills the gap. The rearrangement links TRBV14 to TRBJ1-2; 7 bases map to TRBD1. The CDR3 covers 15 residues. Looked up from germline, CDR1 is SGHDN and CDR2 is FVKESK. J was trimmed by 2 bases and V by 5 bases; bases with no gene match: 8. CDR3 bases read: TGTGCCAGCAGCTCCCGACAGGGTTGGAACTATGGC. Amino acid sequence: CASSSRQGWNYG. The full CDR3 sequence reads CASSSRQGWNYGYTF.

This clone was counted only a few times. The read terminates 3 residues before the CDR3 end, so the remaining end is supplied by the germline J gene. The chain is built from TRBV5-6 and TRBJ2-7; D gene uncertain. V was trimmed by 1 base and J by 3 bases, leaving 8 bases between them. Germline values: CDR1 SGHDT, CDR2 YYEEEE. CDR3 length: 13 residues. CDR3: CASSLLSGYEQYF. The part of the CDR3 DNA that was read is TGTGCCAGCAGCTTGCTCTCCGGCTACGAG. Drawing the rest from reference TRBV5-6 and TRBJ2-7, the complete variable domain is DAGVTQSPTHLIKTRGQQVTLRCSPKSGHDTVSWYQQALGQGPQFIFQYYEEEERQRGNFPDRFSGHQFPNYSSELNVNALLLGDSALYLCASSLLSGYEQYFGPGTRLTVT.

This clone was detected ten times or more. The read ends 3 residues before the CDR3 terminus; that terminus is restored from the germline J gene. The V call is TRBV19, the J call TRBJ2-1, with TRBD1 identical over 8 bases. The V gene's germline CDR1 is LNHDA and CDR2 SQIVND (reference sequence). CDR3 length: 16 residues. Losses at the gene ends were 6 bases for V and 3 bases for J; bases not matched to a gene: 10. CDR3 bases read: TGTGCCAGTAGACCCACAGCCAGGGGGCTCTACAATGAG. Translation gives CASRPTARGLYNE. The whole CDR3 sequence is CASRPTARGLYNEQFF.

Ten or more counts support this clone. The missing CDR3 end, 3 residues past where the read stops, is filled in from the germline J gene. V gene TRBV28 combines with J gene TRBJ1-4, with D possibly TRBD1 on 6 matching bases. The germline V and J ends were trimmed by 8 bases and 0 bases, with 19 bases remaining between them. The length of the CDR3 is 17 residues. Germline V lookup: CDR1 MDHEN, CDR2 SYDVKM. Partial CDR3 DNA: TGTGCCAGCCTTGCGGGGGACATCCTAGCAACTAATGAAAAA. It is translated as CASLAGDILATNEK. Given in full, the CDR3 is CASLAGDILATNEKLFF.

This clone has at least ten counts. Read sequence stops 3 residues before the CDR3 end, and the germline J gene provides the missing end. This chain uses TRBV20-1 with TRBJ2-3; 9 bases are a match to TRBD2. This CDR3 has 16 residues. Trimming cost V 4 bases and J 4 bases; bases outside gene matches: 12. The germline CDR1 and CDR2 sequences are DFQATT and SNEGSKA (reference sequence). The CDR3 DNA, read in part, is TGCAGTGCTACTTTGGGCGCGGGAGGGAGCCCAGATACG. It encodes CSATLGAGGSPDT. The whole CDR3 protein is CSATLGAGGSPDTQYF.

This clone was counted ten times or more. The CDR3 end lies 3 residues beyond the end of the read and is filled in from the germline J gene. This chain uses TRBV10-3 with TRBJ1-1, with 7 bases aligning to TRBD1. The CDR3 is 13 amino acids. Germline CDR1 reads ENHRY; CDR2 reads SYGVKD. Trimming at V came to 4 bases and at J to 5 bases, leaving 4 bases not matched to a gene. The CDR3 here is CAISGQGGTEAFF. The CDR3 DNA, read in part, is TGTGCCATCAGTGGACAGGGTGGTACTGAA.

This clone was seen ten or more times. The read ends 3 residues before the CDR3 terminus; that terminus is restored from the germline J gene. This sequence joins TRBV7-3 and TRBJ2-7, with TRBD2 as a possible D gene (5 bases). Germline lookup yields CDR1 SGHTA and CDR2 FQGTGA. V was shortened by 5 bases and J by 6 bases, with 17 bases between the two germline ends. The CDR3 totals 14 residues. CDR3 amino acids: CASSPSASSGEQYF. The covered CDR3 bases are TGTGCCAGCAGCCCCTCGGCTAGCTCTGGCGAG. Full variable domain (missing parts from reference TRBV7-3 and TRBJ2-7): GAGVSQTPSNKVTEKGKYVELRCDPISGHTALYWYRQSLGQGPEFLIYFQGTGAADDSGLPNDRFFAVRPEGSVSTLKIQRTERGDSAVYLCASSPSASSGEQYFGPGTRLTVT.

There are many counts of this clone. The CDR3 end is not reached by the read, which stops 3 residues before it; the germline J gene fills it in. The chain has TRBV20-1 and TRBJ2-7; D is ambiguous. The V gene lost 5 bases and the J gene lost 1 base, with 15 bases spanning the gap. The CDR3 has 14 amino acids. Germline V gives CDR1 DFQATT, CDR2 SNEGSKA (reference sequence). Partial CDR3 DNA: TGCAGTGCTTCCTCCCTCACTGAGTCCTACGAG. This sequence encodes CSASSLTESYE. The full CDR3 protein is CSASSLTESYEQYF.

Ten or more counts support this clone. The read finishes 3 residues shy of the CDR3 end, and the germline J gene is used to complete it. The rearrangement joins TRBV20-1 to TRBJ2-1; 7 bases are a match to TRBD2. The V and J ends lost 5 bases and 5 bases, in that order; junction bases with no gene match: 3. Germline lookup yields CDR1 DFQATT and CDR2 SNEGSKA (reference sequence). This CDR3 is built from 12 residues. This chain's CDR3 is CSARGTNNEQFF. The sequenced CDR3 bases are TGCAGTGCTCGCGGGACTAACAATGAG.

This clone was seen a few times. Read coverage stops 3 residues before the CDR3 terminus; the germline J gene supplies the remainder. This chain connects TRBV7-9 to TRBJ1-1, with D maybe TRBD1 (6 bases). The CDR3 has 15 amino acids. Germline-derived CDR1 and CDR2 are SEHNR and FQNEAQ (reference sequence). V was pared by 5 bases and J by 4 bases, with 17 bases between. The CDR3 loop is CASSPHTGSGTEAFF. The covered CDR3 bases are TGTGCCAGCAGCCCCCACACAGGGAGTGGCACTGAA. The full variable domain, with the rest looked up from reference TRBV7-9 and TRBJ1-1, is DTGVSQNPRHKITKRGQNVTFRCDPISEHNRLYWYRQTLGQGPEFLTYFQNEAQLEKSRLLSDRFSAERPKGSFSTLEIQRTEQGDSAMYLCASSPHTGSGTEAFFGQGTRLTVV.

This clone was recorded many times. From the germline J gene comes the end of the CDR3, since the read stops 3 residues before it. The chain links TRBV6-1 to TRBJ1-2, with 8 bases aligning to TRBD1. The CDR3 has 14 amino acids. V shed 1 base, J shed 2 bases, and the junction held 0 bases outside the gene matches. Germline V gene lookup returns CDR1 MNHNS and CDR2 SASEGT. This CDR3 reads CASSEGTGNYGYTF. The DNA read from the CDR3 is TGTGCCAGCAGTGAAGGGACAGGGAACTATGGC.